This TCR delta chain was obtained from a study of gamma-delta T cells after stem cell transplantation. Trimming took off 0 bases at V and 0 bases at J, with 10 bases between the two ends. CDR1 GEAIGNYY and CDR2 EKD come from the germline V gene. The CDR3 consists of 15 residues. TCRdb re-called the RT-PCR reads via CATT. The table lists some 970 delta-chain clones, 3% to 4% of them singletons, with roughly half in the top ten. To note about this clone: A far larger clone is just one base off, so this is likely a read error.

The TCR sequence derives from a human donor. It is not recorded whose cells these are; they may come from a transplant donor. Source material: gamma-delta T cells. The chain employs TRDV2 and TRDJ1; D is ambiguous. The chain's CDR3 is CACDTAVPHTDKLIF. CDR3 bases: TGTGCCTGTGACACCGCGGTGCCCCACACCGATAAACTCATCTTT.